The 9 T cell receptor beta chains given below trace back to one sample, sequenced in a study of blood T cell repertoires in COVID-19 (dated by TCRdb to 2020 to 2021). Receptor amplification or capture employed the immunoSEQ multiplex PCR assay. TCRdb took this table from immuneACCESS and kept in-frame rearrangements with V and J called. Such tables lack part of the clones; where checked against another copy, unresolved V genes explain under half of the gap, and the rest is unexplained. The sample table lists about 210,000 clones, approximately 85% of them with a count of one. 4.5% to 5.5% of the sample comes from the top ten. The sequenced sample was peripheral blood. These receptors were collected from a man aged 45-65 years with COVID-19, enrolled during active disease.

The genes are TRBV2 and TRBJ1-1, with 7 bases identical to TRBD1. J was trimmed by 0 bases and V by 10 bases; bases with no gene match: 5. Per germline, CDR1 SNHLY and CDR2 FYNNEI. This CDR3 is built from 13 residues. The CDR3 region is CATSRGVNTEAFF. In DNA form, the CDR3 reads TGTGCCACCAGCAGGGGGGTGAACACTGAAGCTTTCTTT.

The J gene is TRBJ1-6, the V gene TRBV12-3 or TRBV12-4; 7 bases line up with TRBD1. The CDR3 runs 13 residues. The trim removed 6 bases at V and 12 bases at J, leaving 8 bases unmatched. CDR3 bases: TGTGCCAGCAGGGAACAGGGGCTTGGACCCCTCCACTTT. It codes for CASREQGLGPLHF.

The CDR3 nucleotides read TGTGCCAGTACCGGGATTGGTGAGGGTATAGAAGCTTTCTTT. The encoded protein is CASTGIGEGIEAFF. The V gene is TRBV19, the J gene TRBJ1-1; D gene unclear. CDR1 and CDR2 from the germline V gene are LNHDA and SQIVND (reference sequence). The CDR3 sequence is 14 residues long. Trimming removed 7 bases at V and 8 bases at J, with 20 bases between.

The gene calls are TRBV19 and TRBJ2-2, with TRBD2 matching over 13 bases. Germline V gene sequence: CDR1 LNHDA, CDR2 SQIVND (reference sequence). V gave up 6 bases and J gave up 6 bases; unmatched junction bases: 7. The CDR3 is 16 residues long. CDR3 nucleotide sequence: TGTGCCAGTAGCCATACTAGCGGGGGGGCTCCCGGGGAGCTGTTTTTT. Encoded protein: CASSHTSGGAPGELFF.

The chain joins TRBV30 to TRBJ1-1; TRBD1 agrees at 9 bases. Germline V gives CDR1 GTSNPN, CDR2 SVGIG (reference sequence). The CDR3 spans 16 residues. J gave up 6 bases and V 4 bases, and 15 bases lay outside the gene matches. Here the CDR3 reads CAWIWDPQGAHSEAFF. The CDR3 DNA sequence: TGTGCCTGGATTTGGGACCCACAGGGGGCACACTCTGAAGCTTTCTTT.

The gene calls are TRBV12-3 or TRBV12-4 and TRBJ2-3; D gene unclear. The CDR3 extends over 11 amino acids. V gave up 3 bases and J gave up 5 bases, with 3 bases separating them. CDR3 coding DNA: TGTGCCAGCAGTTTTAAAGATACGCAGTATTTT. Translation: CASSFKDTQYF.

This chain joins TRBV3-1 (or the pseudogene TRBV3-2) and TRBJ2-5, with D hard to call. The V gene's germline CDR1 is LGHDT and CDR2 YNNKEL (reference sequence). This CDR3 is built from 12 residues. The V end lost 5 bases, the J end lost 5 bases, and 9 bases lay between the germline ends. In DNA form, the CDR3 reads TGTGCCAGCAGCGCCCCTAAGGAGACCCAGTACTTC. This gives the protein CASSAPKETQYF.

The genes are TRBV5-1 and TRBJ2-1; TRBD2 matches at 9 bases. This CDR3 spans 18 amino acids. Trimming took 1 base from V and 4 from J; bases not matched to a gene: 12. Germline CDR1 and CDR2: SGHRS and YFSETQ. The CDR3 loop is CASSLRSGGPGLYNEQFF. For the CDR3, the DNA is TGCGCCAGCAGCTTGAGGAGCGGGGGGCCAGGACTATACAATGAGCAGTTCTTC.

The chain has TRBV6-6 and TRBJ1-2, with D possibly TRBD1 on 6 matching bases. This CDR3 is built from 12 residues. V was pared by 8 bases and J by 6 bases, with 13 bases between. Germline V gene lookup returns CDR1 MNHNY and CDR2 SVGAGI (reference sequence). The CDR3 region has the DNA TGTGCCAGCCGCGGGGGGCTGGATGGCTACACCTTC. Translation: CASRGGLDGYTF.